A single sample is the source of the 21 T cell receptor beta chains below, sequenced in a study of blood T cell repertoires in COVID-19. Profiling relied on immunoSEQ multiplex PCR, and the TCRdb table lists in-frame clones only, not all of them. The repertoire holds around 110,000 clones, with about 79% as singletons. The sequenced material came from peripheral blood. The receptors derive from a man older than 75 with COVID-19, enrolled during active disease.

The V call is TRBV11-2, the J call TRBJ2-5; D is possibly TRBD2 (6 bases). This CDR3 spans 13 amino acids. The V end lost 4 bases, the J end lost 5 bases, and 11 bases lay between the germline ends. Germline V lookup: CDR1 SGHAT, CDR2 FQNNGV. CDR3 residues: CASSSTRRETQYF. The CDR3 DNA follows: TGTGCCAGCAGCTCGACTAGGAGGGAGACCCAGTACTTC.

The rearrangement uses TRBV2 and TRBJ2-1; possible D gene TRBD1, 5 bases. Germline-derived CDR1 and CDR2 are SNHLY and FYNNEI. V shed 5 bases and J shed 7 bases, with 15 bases lying between them. The CDR3 has 14 residues. This CDR3 reads CASSSAWGSNEQFF. CDR3 DNA sequence: TGTGCCAGCAGTTCGGCCTGGGGCTCAAATGAGCAGTTCTTC.

On this clone itself: One end of the junction varies from germline; a read error may be responsible. J is TRBJ1-5 and V is TRBV5-5, with 9 bases fitting TRBD1. Germline V lookup: CDR1 SGHKS, CDR2 YYEKEE (reference sequence). There are 14 residues in the CDR3. The CDR3 protein is CASSLGQGDQPQHF. CDR3 sequence (DNA): TGTGCCAGCAGTTTGGGACAGGGAGATCAGCCCCAGCATTTT. Full variable domain (rest looked up from reference TRBV5-5 and TRBJ1-5): DAGVTQSPTHLIKTRGQQVTLRCSPISGHKSVSWYQQVLGQGPQFIFQYYEKEERGRGNFPDRFSARQFPNYSSELNVNALLLGDSALYLCASSLGQGDQPQHFGDGTRLSIL.

V gene TRBV5-1 combines with J gene TRBJ2-7; D is ambiguous. Germline V gives CDR1 SGHRS, CDR2 YFSETQ. V dropped 3 bases and J dropped 1 base, with 8 bases sitting between them. The CDR3 sequence is 13 residues long. CDR3 sequence (DNA): TGCGCCAGCAGCTCCCCGGGTTCCTACGAGCAGTACTTC. It yields the protein CASSSPGSYEQYF.

The chain couples TRBV5-5 to TRBJ2-5; the D gene is possibly TRBD1 (6 bases). CDR1 is SGHKS and CDR2 is YYEKEE in the germline V gene (reference sequence). The CDR3 is 13 amino acids. V shed 2 bases and J shed 2 bases, with 7 bases lying between them. CDR3 coding DNA: TGTGCCAGCAGCTTAGGACAGCAAGAGACCCAGTACTTC. It codes for CASSLGQQETQYF.

Here the CDR3 reads CASSFRGDGYTF. CDR3 nucleotide sequence: TGTGCCAGCAGCTTTCGGGGGGATGGCTACACCTTC. The chain has TRBV7-8 and TRBJ1-2; a weak D match, TRBD1 (5 bases). V was shortened by 3 bases and J by 6 bases, with 8 bases between the two germline ends. The CDR3 is 12 residues long. The germline V gene has CDR1 SGHVS and CDR2 FQNEAQ.

V and J are TRBV4-3 and TRBJ2-2, with 13 bases lining up with TRBD2. CDR1 and CDR2 (germline): LGHNA, YSLEER. V lost 4 bases and J lost 6; bases outside the gene matches: 5. This CDR3 is 16 amino acids long. DNA of the CDR3: TGCGCCAGCAGCCCTCGGACTAGCGGGAGCTCCGGGGAGCTGTTTTTT. It codes for CASSPRTSGSSGELFF.

The genes are TRBV7-2 and TRBJ2-1; D gene unclear. Between the trimmed V and J ends, which lost 0 bases and 4 bases, there was a span of 7 bases. The CDR3 is 14 amino acids. Germline loops: CDR1 SGHTA, CDR2 FQGNSA. CDR3 DNA sequence: TGTGCCAGCAGCTTAGCTCGAGAGTACAATGAGCAGTTCTTC. Protein sequence: CASSLAREYNEQFF.

The genes are TRBV28 and TRBJ2-7, with TRBD1 matching over 11 bases. The CDR3 is 14 residues long. Germline CDR1 MDHEN, CDR2 SYDVKM. Trimming removed 5 bases from V and 7 bases from J; junction bases left unmatched: 7. CDR3: CASSALGTGGEQYF. The CDR3 DNA reads TGTGCCAGCAGTGCCTTAGGGACAGGGGGAGAGCAGTACTTC.

The genes are TRBV5-4 and TRBJ2-7; 7 bases map to TRBD1. CDR1 and CDR2 from the germline V gene are SGHNT and YYREEE (reference sequence). The CDR3 spans 15 residues. V lost 3 bases, J lost 2 bases, and 8 bases stayed unmatched. The CDR3 protein is CASSSRTGVTYEQYF. The CDR3 DNA follows: TGTGCCAGCAGCTCTCGGACAGGCGTTACCTACGAGCAGTACTTC.

The chain carries TRBV7-9 and TRBJ1-2; D perhaps matches TRBD1 (6 bases). This CDR3 is built from 13 residues. Germline V gene sequence: CDR1 SEHNR, CDR2 FQNEAQ (reference sequence). The ends were cut back, 5 bases at V and 8 bases at J, with 15 bases in the middle. This chain's CDR3 is CASSLDSLRGYTF. The DNA for the CDR3 is TGTGCCAGCAGCCTGGACAGTCTTCGGGGCTACACCTTC.

The DNA for the CDR3 is TGTGCCAGCAGCAAATCAGGATTCTATGGCTACACCTTC. It translates to CASSKSGFYGYTF. The rearrangement uses TRBV21-1 and TRBJ1-2; the tabulated D call, TRBD1, remains unverified against the DNA. TRBV21-1 corresponds to a pseudogene. The CDR3 sequence is 13 residues long.

The chain has TRBV9 and TRBJ2-2; TRBD2 aligns across 8 bases. V shed 0 bases and J 0 bases; nucleotides not matched to a gene: 1. The germline CDR1 and CDR2 sequences are SGDLS and YYNGEE. The CDR3 has 16 amino acids. The CDR3 region has the DNA TGTGCCAGCAGCGTAGGACTAGCGACGAACACCGGGGAGCTGTTTTTT. Its translation is CASSVGLATNTGELFF.

This clone has only one observation. The rearrangement joins TRBV7-9 to TRBJ1-2; D remains unclear. Germline CDR1 SEHNR, CDR2 FQNEAQ (reference sequence). This CDR3 contains 14 residues. Trimming took 0 bases from V and 13 from J, leaving 18 bases between them. CDR3 DNA sequence: TGTGCCAGCAGCTTAGCCTCTACGGACCATCGGGGCACCTTC. Translation: CASSLASTDHRGTF.

This clone was detected a few times. The J gene is TRBJ2-3, the V gene TRBV27; TRBD2 matches at 10 bases. Germline loops: CDR1 MNHEY, CDR2 SMNVEV (reference sequence). J lost 3 bases, V lost 7 bases, and 16 bases had no gene match. The CDR3 extends over 18 amino acids. In DNA form, the CDR3 reads TGTGCCAGCACCCCACGGCTAGCGGGAGCTGTATCGACAGATACGCAGTATTTT. It encodes CASTPRLAGAVSTDTQYF.

The chain links TRBV7-2 to TRBJ2-7, with 10 positions matching TRBD2. This CDR3 has 15 residues. Trimming at V came to 2 bases and at J to 9 bases, leaving 10 bases not matched to a gene. The germline gives CDR1 SGHTA, CDR2 FQGNSA. CDR3 bases: TGTGCCAGCAGCTTACGCCTAGCGGGAGACCGTATGCAGTACTTC. It translates to CASSLRLAGDRMQYF.

The J gene is TRBJ2-5, the V gene TRBV10-3; the match to TRBD1 covers 10 bases. Germline V gene lookup returns CDR1 ENHRY and CDR2 SYGVKD. V shed 1 base, J shed 5 bases, and the junction held 4 bases outside the gene matches. This CDR3 contains 15 residues. CDR3 in amino acids: CAISEYGTGAETQYF. The CDR3 nucleotides are TGTGCCATCAGTGAGTACGGGACAGGGGCGGAGACCCAGTACTTC.

The chain is built from TRBV19 and TRBJ1-2, with 7 bases fitting TRBD1. Germline lookup yields CDR1 LNHDA and CDR2 SQIVND (reference sequence). The trim removed 5 bases at V and 3 bases at J, leaving 18 bases unmatched. The CDR3 has 18 amino acids. The CDR3 loop is CASSSGQPRVGMDYGYTF. The CDR3 DNA reads TGTGCCAGTAGTTCGGGACAGCCAAGAGTAGGGATGGACTATGGCTACACCTTC. Supplemented by reference TRBV19 and TRBJ1-2, the full variable domain reads DGGITQSPKYLFRKEGQNVTLSCEQNLNHDAMYWYRQDPGQGLRLIYYSQIVNDFQKGDIAEGYSVSREKKESFPLTVTSAQKNPTAFYLCASSSGQPRVGMDYGYTFGSGTRLTVV.

The V call is TRBV12-5, the J call TRBJ2-3, with 11 bases fitting TRBD2. Per the germline V gene, CDR1 is LGHNT and CDR2 is FRNRAP. The CDR3 has 14 amino acids. The junction had 4 bases not matched to a gene; V was cut back by 6 bases and J by 5 bases. The CDR3 nucleotides read TGTGCTAGTGGCCAAGGACTAGCGGGAGATACGCAGTATTTT. It yields the protein CASGQGLAGDTQYF. The whole variable domain, remainder taken from reference TRBV12-5 and TRBJ2-3, is DARVTQTPRHKVTEMGQEVTMRCQPILGHNTVFWYRQTMMQGLELLAYFRNRAPLDDSGMPKDRFSAEMPDATLATLKIQPSEPRDSAVYFCASGQGLAGDTQYFGPGTRLTVL.

The chain recombines TRBV9 with TRBJ1-3, with 8 bases matching TRBD1. Germline values: CDR1 SGDLS, CDR2 YYNGEE. The length of the CDR3 is 16 residues. V lost 4 bases to trimming and J lost 2 bases; unmatched junction nucleotides: 8. The CDR3 region has the DNA TGTGCCAGCAGCTTAACTCAGGGGGCGCCTGGAAACACCATATATTTT. It is translated as CASSLTQGAPGNTIYF.

This clone was seen a few times. The genes are TRBV7-8 and TRBJ2-7; TRBD2 aligns across 7 bases. The CDR3 contains 16 residues. Germline V lookup: CDR1 SGHVS, CDR2 FQNEAQ. The V gene end was trimmed by 5 bases and the J gene end by 2 bases; junction bases not matched to a gene: 12. The CDR3 bases are TGTGCCAGCAGCCAAGAAGGTTCGGGAGGTCCCTACGAGCAGTACTTC. It codes for CASSQEGSGGPYEQYF.